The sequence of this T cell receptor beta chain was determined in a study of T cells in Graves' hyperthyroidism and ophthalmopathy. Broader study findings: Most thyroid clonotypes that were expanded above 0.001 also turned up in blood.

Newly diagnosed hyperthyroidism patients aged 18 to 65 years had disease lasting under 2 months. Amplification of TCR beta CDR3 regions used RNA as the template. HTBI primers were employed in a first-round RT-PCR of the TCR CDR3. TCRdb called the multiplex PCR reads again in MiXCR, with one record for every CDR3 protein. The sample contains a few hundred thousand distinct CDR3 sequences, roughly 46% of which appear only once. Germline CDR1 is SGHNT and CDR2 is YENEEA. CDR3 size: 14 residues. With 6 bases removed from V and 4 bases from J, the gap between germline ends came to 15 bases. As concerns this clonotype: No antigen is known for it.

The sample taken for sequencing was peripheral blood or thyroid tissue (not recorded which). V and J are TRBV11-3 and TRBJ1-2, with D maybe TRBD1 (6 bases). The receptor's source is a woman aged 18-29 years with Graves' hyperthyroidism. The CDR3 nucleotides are TGTGCCAGCAGTCGGGGGGCAGGGAGCTATGGCTACACCTTC. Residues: CASSRGAGSYGYTF.